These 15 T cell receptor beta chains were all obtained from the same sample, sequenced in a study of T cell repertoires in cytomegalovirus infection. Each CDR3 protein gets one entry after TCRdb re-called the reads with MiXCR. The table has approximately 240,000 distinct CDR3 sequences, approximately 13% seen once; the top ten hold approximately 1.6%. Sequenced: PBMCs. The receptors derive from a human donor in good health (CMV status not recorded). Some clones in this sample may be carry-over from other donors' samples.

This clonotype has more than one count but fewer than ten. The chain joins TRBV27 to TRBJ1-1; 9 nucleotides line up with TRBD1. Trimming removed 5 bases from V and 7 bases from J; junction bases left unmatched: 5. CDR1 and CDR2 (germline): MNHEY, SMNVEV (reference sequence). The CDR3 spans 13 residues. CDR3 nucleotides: TGTGCCAGCAGTGCCGACAGGGGGGTTGAAGCTTTCTTT. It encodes CASSADRGVEAFF.

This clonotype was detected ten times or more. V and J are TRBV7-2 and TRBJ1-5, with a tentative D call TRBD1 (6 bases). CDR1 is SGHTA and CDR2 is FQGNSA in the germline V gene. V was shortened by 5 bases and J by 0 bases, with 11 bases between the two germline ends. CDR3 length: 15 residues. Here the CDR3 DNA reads TGTGCCAGCAGCCAGGACAGTTTTAGCAATCAGCCCCAGCATTTT. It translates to CASSQDSFSNQPQHF.

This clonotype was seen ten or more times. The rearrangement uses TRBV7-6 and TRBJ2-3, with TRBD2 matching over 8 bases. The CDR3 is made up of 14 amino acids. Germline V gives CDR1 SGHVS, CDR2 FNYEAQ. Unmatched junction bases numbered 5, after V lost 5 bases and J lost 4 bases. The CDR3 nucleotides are TGTGCCAGCAGCGAGCGGGAGAGAGCAGATACGCAGTATTTT. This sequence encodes CASSERERADTQYF.

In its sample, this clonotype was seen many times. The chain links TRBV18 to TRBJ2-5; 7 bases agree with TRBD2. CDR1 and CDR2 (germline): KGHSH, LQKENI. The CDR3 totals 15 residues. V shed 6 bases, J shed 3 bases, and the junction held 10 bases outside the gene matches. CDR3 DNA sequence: TGTGCCAGCTCCACCACTCCGGGGAGGGAAGAGACCCAGTACTTC. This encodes CASSTTPGREETQYF.

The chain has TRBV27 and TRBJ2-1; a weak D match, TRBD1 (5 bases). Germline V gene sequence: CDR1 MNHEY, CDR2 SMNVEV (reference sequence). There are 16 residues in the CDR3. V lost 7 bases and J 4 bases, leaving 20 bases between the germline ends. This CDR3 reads CASKLHQGPPYNEQFF. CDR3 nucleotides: TGTGCCAGCAAACTTCATCAGGGCCCCCCTTACAATGAGCAGTTCTTC.

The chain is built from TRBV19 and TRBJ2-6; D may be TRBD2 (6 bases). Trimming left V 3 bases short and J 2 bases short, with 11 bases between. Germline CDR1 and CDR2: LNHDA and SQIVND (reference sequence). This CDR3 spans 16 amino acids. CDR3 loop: CASSIGAGTGANVLTF. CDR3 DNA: TGTGCCAGTAGTATCGGGGCGGGGACTGGGGCCAACGTCCTGACTTTC.

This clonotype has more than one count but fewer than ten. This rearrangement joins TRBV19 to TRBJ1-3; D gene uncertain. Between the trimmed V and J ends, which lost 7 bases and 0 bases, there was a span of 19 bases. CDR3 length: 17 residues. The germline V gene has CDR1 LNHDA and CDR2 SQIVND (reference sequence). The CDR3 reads CASTLGVSHHSGNTIYF. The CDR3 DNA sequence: TGTGCCAGTACCCTCGGCGTCAGCCATCACTCTGGAAACACCATATATTTT.

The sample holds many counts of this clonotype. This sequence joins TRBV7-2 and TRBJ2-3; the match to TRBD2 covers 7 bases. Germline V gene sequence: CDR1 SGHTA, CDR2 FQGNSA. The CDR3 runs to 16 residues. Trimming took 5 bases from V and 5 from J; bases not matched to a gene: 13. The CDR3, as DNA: TGTGCCAGCAGCACTAACTCGCGGGGAGGGCAAGATACGCAGTATTTT. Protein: CASSTNSRGGQDTQYF. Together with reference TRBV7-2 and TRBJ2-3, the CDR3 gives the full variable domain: GAGVSQSPSNKVTEKGKDVELRCDPISGHTALYWYRQSLGQGLEFLIYFQGNSAPDKSGLPSDRFSAERTGGSVSTLTIQRTQQEDSAVYLCASSTNSRGGQDTQYFGPGTRLTVL.

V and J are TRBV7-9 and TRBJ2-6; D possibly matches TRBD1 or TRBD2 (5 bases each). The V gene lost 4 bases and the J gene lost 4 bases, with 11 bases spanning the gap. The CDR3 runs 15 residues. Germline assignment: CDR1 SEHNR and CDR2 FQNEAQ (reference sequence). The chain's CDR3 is CASSSQGEGANVLTF. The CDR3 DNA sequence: TGTGCCAGCAGCTCTCAGGGAGAAGGGGCCAACGTCCTGACTTTC.

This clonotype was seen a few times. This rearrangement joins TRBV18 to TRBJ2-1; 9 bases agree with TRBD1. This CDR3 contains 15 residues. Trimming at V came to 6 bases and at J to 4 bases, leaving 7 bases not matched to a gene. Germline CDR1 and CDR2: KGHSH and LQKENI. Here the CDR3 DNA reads TGTGCCAGCTCTCTTACCGGGACAGGGTACAATGAGCAGTTCTTC. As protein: CASSLTGTGYNEQFF.

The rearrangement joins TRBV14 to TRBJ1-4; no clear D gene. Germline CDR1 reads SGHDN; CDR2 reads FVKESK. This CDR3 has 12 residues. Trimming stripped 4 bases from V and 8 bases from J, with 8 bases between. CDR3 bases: TGTGCCAGCAGCCCGGGCTGGGAAAAACTGTTTTTT. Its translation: CASSPGWEKLFF.

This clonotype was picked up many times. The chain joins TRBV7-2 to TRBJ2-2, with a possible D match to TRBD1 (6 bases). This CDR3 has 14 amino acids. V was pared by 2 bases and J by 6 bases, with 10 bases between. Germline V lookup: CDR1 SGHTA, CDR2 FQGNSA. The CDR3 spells CASSLTTGSGELFF. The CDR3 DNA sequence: TGTGCCAGCAGCTTAACTACAGGGTCCGGGGAGCTGTTTTTT.

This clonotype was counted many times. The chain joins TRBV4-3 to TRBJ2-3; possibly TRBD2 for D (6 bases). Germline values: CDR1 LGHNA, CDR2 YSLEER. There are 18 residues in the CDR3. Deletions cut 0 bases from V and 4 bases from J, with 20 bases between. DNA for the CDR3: TGCGCCAGCAGCCAAGATCGGGTAGGGAGGTCGGTGGCAGATACGCAGTATTTT. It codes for CASSQDRVGRSVADTQYF.

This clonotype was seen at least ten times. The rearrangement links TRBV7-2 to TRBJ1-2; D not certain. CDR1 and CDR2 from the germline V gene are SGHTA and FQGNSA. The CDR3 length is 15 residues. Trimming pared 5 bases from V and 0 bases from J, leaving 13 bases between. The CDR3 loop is CASSVSLRANYGYTF. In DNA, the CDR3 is TGTGCCAGCAGCGTGTCTCTGAGGGCTAACTATGGCTACACCTTC.

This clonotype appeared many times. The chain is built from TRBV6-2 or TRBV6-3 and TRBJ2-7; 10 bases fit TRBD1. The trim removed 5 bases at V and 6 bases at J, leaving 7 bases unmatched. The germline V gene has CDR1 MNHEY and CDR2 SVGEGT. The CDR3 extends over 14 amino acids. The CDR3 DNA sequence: TGTGCCAGCAGTACCTCCGGGACAGGGGCCGAGCAGTACTTC. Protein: CASSTSGTGAEQYF.